This paragraph reports one T cell receptor beta chain. The antigen is unknown. This sample stems from a study of T cell responses to AZD1222 COVID-19 vaccine. Sequencing used immunoSEQ multiplex PCR; TCRdb keeps in-frame clones, though not all of them. Altogether almost 70,000 clones are present, 75% to 85% being singletons, with the ten largest covering about 14%. Study-wide findings and caveats: Increased Spike-specific TCR breadth and depth were observed after two AZD1222 doses. Scientists sampled the repertoires only once the peak T cell response had passed.

The CDR3 totals 17 residues. Per the germline V gene, CDR1 is SEHNR and CDR2 is FQNEAQ (reference sequence). The V gene lost 0 bases and the J gene lost 0 bases, with 14 bases spanning the gap. The chain carries TRBV7-9 and TRBJ1-1; D possibly corresponds to TRBD1 (6 bases). The receptor was isolated from an adult who received the AZD1222 COVID-19 vaccine. Sequenced material: peripheral blood, taken 28 days after the second AZD1222 dose. The CDR3 DNA follows: TGTGCCAGCAGCTTAGCTTGGGGGCATCTGCTGAACACTGAAGCTTTCTTT. Protein sequence: CASSLAWGHLLNTEAFF.